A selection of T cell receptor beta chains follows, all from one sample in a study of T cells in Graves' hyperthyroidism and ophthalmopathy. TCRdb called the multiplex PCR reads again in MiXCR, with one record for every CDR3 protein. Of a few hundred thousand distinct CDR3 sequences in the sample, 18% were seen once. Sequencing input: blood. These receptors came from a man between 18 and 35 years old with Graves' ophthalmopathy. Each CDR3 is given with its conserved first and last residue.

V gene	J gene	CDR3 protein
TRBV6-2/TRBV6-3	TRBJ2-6	CASSAGAGANVLTF
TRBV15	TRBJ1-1	CATSRSRGTEAFF
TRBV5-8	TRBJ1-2	CASSLYGDYSYTF
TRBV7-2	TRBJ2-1	CASSRVYEQFF
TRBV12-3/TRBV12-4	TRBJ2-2	CASSLARQGGELFF
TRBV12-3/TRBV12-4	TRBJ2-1	CASSLVGGGLTYNEQFF
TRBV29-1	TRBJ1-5	CSVLDSNSNQPQHF
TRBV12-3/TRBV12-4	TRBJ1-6	CASSPGPANSPLHF
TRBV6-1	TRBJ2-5	CASSELAGTETQYF
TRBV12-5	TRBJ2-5	CASGWGDDAQYF
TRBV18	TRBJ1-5	CASSPGRGPSNQPQHF
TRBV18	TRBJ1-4	CASSPLGTGDEKLFF
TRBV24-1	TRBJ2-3	CATSETLAGGADTQYF
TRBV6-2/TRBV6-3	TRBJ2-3	CASIIGGQRGTQYF
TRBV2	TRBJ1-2	CASRISGGPYGYTF
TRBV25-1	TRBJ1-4	CASSEYAGGGEKLFF
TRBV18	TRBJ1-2	CASSPMDRANYGYTF
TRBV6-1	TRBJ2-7	CATSTGKETQVQYF
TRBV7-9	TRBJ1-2	CASSLTGRETNYGHTF
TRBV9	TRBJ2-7	CASSVASGENYEQYF
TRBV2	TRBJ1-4	CASRAYKKLFF
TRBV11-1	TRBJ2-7	CASSRLGSGSLYEQYF
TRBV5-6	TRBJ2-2	CASSLELALTGELFF
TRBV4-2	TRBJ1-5	CASSQGARGMGSQPQHF
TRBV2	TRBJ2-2	CASRGTSGSGELFF
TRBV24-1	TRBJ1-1	CATSRGGDLFAEAFF
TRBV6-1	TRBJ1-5	CASRAGTPGGNQPQHF
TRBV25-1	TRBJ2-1	CARSGTRGDEQFF
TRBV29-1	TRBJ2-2	CSITGASSGELFF
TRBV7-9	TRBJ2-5	CASSTSYQETQYF
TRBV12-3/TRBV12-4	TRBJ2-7	CASVHLGGDNEQYF
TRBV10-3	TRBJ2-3	CAIILGQDAITDTQYF
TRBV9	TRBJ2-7	CASSVASLSYEQYF
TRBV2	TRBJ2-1	CASKQDSNNEQFF
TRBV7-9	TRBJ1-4	CASSLATGGEKLFF
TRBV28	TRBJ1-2	CASSLYDGVYGYTF
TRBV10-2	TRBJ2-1	CASAAGGVNEQFF
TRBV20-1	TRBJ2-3	CSASETSGRTDTQYF
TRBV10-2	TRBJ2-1	CASSEWRGGGNEQFF
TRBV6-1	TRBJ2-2	CASSYSTPETGELFF
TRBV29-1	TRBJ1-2	CSVGDRDYGYTF
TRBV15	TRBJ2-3	CATSSTNRGIISTDTQYF
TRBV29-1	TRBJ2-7	CSVGFDWGAYEQYF
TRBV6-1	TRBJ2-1	CASSERGDEQFF
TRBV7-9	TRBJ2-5	CASSLGVAQAQETQYF
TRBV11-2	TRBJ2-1	CASSLVRDRGGGAEQFF
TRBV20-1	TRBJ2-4	CSASSGALLAKNIQYF
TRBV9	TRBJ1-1	CASSVVVTGTEAFF
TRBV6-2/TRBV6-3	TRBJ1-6	CASSYARGGGANSPLHF
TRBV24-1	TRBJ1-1	CATSDPRMGTEAFF
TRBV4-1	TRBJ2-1	CASSQGLLGNEQFF
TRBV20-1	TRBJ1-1	CSAREGWLNTEAFF
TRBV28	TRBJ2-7	CASSLTSGNSYEQYF
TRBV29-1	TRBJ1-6	CSVAGQGSEPLHF
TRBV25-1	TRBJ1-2	CASSERQTGGNYGYTF
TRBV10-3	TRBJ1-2	CAISPEPLGGYTF
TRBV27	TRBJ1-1	CASGQGRDTEAFF
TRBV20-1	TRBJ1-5	CSSRGPQIQPQHF
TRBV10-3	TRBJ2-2	CAISDLFANTGELFF